The clone carrying this T cell receptor (beta chain) appeared once. This sample was taken from a study of T cell changes during pregnancy in multiple sclerosis. Germline assignment: CDR1 MDHEN and CDR2 SYDVKM. CDR3 length: 15 amino acids. V was trimmed by 2 bases and J by 3 bases, leaving 11 bases between them. The table came from immunoSEQ multiplex PCR; TCRdb's copy has only in-frame clones and leaves some out. This sample yields 55,000 to 65,000 clones, of which about 93% are seen a single time; approximately 0.35% belongs to the top ten. Here the sequenced sample was CD4+ T cells from peripheral blood mononuclear cells, taken before pregnancy. This sequence originates from a female donor with multiple sclerosis, enrolled in a pregnancy study. The chain is built from TRBV28 and TRBJ2-1, with TRBD2 as a possible D gene (6 bases). The CDR3 loop reads CASSLGGALYNEQFF. The CDR3 DNA reads as TGTGCCAGCAGTTTAGGCGGGGCTCTCTACAATGAGCAGTTCTTC.